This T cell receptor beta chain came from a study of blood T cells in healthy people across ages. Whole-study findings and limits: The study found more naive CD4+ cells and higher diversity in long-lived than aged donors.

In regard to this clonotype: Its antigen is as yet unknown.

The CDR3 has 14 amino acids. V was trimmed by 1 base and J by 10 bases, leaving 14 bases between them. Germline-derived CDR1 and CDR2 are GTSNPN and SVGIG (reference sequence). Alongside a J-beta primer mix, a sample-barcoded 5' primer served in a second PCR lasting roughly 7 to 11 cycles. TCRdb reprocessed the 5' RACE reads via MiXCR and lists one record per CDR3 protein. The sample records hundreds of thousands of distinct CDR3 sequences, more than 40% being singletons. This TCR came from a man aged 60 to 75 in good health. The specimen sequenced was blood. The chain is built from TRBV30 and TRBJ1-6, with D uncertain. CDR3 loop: CAWSDPKNWSPLHF. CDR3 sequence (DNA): TGTGCCTGGAGTGACCCCAAAAATTGGTCACCCCTCCACTTT.